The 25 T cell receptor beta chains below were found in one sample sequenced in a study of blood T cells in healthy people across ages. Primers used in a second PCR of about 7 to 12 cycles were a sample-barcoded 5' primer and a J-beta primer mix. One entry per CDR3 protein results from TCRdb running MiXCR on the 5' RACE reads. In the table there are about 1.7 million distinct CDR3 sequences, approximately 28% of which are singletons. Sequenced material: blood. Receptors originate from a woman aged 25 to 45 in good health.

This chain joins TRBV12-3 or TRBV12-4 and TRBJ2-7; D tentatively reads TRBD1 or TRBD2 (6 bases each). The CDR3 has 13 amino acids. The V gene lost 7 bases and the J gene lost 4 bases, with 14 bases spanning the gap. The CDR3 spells CASTPGGGYEQYF. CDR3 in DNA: TGTGCCAGCACTCCTGGAGGGGGATACGAGCAGTACTTC.

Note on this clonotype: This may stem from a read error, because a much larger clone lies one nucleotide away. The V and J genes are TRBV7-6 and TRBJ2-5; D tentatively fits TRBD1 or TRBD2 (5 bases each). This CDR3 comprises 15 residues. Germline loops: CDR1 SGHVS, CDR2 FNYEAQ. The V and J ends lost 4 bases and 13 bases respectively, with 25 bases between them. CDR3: CASSSLRGPSYERYF. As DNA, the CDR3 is TGTGCCAGCAGCTCCCTTAGGGGACCATCTTACGAGCGGTACTTC.

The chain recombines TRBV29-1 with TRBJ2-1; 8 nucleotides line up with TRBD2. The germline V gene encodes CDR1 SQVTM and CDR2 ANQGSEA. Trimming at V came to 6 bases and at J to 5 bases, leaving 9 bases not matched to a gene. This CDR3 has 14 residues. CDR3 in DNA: TGCAGCGTACTATTGACTAGCGCGGACAATGAGCAGTTCTTC. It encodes CSVLLTSADNEQFF.

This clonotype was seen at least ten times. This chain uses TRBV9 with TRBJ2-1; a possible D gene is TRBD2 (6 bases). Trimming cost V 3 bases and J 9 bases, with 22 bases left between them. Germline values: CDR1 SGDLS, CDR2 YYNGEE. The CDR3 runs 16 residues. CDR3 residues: CASSAVGTPRSGEQFF. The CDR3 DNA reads TGTGCCAGCAGCGCCGTCGGGACTCCTAGGAGTGGTGAGCAGTTCTTC.

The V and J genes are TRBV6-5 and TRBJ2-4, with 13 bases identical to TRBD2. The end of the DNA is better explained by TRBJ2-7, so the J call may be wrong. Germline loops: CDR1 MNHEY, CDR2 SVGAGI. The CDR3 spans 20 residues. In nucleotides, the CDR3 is TGTGCCAGCAGTTACAGAGTGGGTGGGGGGACTAGCGGGATCCTCTACGAGCAGTACTTC. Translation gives CASSYRVGGGTSGILYEQYF.

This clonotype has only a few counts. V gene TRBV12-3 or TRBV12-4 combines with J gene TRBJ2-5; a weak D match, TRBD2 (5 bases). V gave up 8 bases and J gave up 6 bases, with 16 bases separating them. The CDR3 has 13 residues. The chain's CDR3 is CASPLGSRQTQYF. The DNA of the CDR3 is TGTGCCAGCCCCTTAGGGAGTCGGCAGACCCAGTACTTC.

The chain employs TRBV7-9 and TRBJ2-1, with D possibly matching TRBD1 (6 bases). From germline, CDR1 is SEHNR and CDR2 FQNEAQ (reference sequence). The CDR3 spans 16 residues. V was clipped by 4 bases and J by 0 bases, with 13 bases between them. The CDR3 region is CASSYTGTNSYNEQFF. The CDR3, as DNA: TGTGCCAGCAGCTACACCGGGACAAACTCCTACAATGAGCAGTTCTTC.

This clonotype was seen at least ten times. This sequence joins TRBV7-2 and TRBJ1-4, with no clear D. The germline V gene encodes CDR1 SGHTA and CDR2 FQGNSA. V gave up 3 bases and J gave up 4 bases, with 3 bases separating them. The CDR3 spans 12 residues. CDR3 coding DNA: TGTGCCAGCAGCTTGGGTAATGAAAAACTGTTTTTT. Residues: CASSLGNEKLFF.

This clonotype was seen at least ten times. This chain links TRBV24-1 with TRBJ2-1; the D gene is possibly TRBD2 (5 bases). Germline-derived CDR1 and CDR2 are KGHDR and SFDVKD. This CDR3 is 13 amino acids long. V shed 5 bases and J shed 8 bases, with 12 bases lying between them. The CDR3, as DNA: TGTGCCACCAGTGCACCGGGGATTGATGAGCAGTTCTTC. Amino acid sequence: CATSAPGIDEQFF.

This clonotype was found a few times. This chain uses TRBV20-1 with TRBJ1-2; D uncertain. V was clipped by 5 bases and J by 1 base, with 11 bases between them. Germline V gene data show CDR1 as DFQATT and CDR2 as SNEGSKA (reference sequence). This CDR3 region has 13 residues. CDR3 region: CSAPGSLNYGYTF. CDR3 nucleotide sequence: TGCAGTGCTCCGGGATCCCTTAACTATGGCTACACCTTC.

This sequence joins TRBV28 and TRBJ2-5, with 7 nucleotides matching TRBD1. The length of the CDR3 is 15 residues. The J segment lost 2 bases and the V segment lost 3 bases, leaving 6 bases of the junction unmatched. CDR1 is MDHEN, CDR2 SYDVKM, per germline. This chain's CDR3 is CASSFWTGGQETQYF. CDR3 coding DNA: TGTGCCAGCAGTTTCTGGACAGGAGGTCAAGAGACCCAGTACTTC. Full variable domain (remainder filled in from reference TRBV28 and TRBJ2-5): DVKVTQSSRYLVKRTGEKVFLECVQDMDHENMFWYRQDPGLGLRLIYFSYDVKMKEKGDIPEGYSVSREKKERFSLILESASTNQTSMYLCASSFWTGGQETQYFGPGTRLLVL.

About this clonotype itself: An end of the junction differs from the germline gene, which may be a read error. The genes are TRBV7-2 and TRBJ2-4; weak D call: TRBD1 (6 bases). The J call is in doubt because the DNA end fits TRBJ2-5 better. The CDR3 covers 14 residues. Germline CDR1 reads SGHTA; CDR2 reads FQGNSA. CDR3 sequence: CASSLAGVQVTQYF. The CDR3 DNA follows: TGTGCCAGCAGCTTGGCAGGGGTTCAAGTGACCCAGTACTTC.

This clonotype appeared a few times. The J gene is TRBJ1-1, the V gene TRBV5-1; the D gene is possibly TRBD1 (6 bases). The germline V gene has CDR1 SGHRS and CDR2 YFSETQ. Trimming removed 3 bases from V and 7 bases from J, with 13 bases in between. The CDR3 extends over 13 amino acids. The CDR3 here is CASSSDTGNEAFF. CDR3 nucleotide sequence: TGCGCCAGCAGCTCTGACACAGGGAATGAAGCTTTCTTT.

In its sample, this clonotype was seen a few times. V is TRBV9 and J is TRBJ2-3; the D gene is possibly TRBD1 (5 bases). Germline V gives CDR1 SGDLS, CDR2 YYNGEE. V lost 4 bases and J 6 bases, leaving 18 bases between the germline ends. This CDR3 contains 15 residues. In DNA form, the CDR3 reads TGTGCCAGCAGCCCCGGACACATCGCAGGGGATACGCAGTATTTT. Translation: CASSPGHIAGDTQYF.

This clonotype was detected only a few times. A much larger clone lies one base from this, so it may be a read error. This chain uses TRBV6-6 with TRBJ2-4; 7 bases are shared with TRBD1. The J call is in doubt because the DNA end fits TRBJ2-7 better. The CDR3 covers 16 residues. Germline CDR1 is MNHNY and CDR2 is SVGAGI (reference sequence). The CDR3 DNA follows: TGTGCCAGCAGTTCCTTCTCCGGGACAGCCAGGGGCGAGCAGTACTTC. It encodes CASSSFSGTARGEQYF.

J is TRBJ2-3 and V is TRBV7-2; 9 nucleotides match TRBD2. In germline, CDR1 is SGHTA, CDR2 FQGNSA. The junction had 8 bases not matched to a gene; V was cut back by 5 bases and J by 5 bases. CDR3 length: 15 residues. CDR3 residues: CASSPSGRREDTQYF. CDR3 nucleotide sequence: TGTGCCAGCAGCCCGAGCGGGAGGCGGGAAGATACGCAGTATTTT.

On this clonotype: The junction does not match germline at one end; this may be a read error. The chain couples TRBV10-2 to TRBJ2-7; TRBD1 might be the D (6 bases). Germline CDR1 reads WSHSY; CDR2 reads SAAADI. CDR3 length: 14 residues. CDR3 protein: CAGSAGDTSYEQYF. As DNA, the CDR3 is TGCGCCGGCAGTGCCGGGGACACCTCCTACGAGCAGTACTTC.

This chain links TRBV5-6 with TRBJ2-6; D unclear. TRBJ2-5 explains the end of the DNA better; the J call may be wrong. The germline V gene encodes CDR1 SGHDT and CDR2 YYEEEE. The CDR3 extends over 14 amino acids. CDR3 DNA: TGTGCCAGCAGCCCCGGGCTGTCCGGGGAGACCCAGTACTTC. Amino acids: CASSPGLSGETQYF.

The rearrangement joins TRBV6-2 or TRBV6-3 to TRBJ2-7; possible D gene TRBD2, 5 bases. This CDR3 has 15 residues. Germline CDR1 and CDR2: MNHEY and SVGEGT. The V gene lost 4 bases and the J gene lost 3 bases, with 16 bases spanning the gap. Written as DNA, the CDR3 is TGTGCCAGCAGTTTCTCCCCGGGAAGAGTCTACGAGCAGTACTTC. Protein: CASSFSPGRVYEQYF.

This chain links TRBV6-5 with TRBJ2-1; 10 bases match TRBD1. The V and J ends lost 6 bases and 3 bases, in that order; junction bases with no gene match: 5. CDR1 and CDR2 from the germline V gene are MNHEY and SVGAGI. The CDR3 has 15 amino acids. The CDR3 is CASRLTGGYYNEQFF. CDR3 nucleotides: TGTGCCAGCAGGCTGACAGGGGGCTACTACAATGAGCAGTTCTTC.

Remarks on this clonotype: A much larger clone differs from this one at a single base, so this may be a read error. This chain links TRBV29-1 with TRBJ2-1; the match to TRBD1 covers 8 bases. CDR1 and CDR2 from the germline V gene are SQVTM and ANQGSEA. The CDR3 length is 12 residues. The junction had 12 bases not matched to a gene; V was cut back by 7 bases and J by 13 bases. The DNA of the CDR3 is TGCAGCGGGTCAGGGGGCTGGGAGACCCAGTTCTTC. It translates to CSGSGGWETQFF.

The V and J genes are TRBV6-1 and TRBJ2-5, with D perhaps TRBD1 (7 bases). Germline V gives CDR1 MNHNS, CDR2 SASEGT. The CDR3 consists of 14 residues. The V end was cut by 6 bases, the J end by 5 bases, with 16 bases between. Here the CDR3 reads CASRHRGGGETQYF. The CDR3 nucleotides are TGTGCCAGCAGACACAGGGGTGGGGGGGAGACCCAGTACTTC.

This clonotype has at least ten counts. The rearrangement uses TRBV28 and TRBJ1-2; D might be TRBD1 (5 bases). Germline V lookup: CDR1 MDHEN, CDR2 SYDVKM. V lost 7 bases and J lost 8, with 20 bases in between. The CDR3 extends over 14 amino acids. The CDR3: CASTWGQLPRGYTF. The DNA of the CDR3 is TGTGCCAGCACCTGGGGCCAGCTGCCCCGCGGCTACACCTTC.

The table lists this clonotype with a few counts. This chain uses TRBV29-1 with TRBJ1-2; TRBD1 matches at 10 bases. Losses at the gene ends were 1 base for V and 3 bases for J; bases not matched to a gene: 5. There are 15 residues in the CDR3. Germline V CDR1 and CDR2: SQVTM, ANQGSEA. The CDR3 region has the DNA TGCAGCGTTGAAGGGCTTGGGACAGGGGACTATGGCTACACCTTC. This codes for CSVEGLGTGDYGYTF.

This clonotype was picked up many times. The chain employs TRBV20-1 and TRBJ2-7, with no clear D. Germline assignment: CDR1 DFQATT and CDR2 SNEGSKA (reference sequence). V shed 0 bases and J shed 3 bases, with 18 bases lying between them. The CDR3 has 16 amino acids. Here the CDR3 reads CSARDRKGLYLYEQYF. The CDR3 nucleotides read TGCAGTGCTAGAGATAGAAAGGGTCTGTATCTCTACGAGCAGTACTTC.